These 10 T cell receptor beta chains were sequenced from one sample in a study of cytomegalovirus exposure and HLA in healthy donors. PCR was performed using 60 Vbeta and 13 Jbeta primers. This table comes from immunoSEQ multiplex PCR, and its TCRdb copy is limited to in-frame clones, with some not included. Of fewer than 150,000 clones detected, 73% appear once; the ten largest clones hold 14%. The sequenced sample consisted of PBMCs. These receptors originate from a human donor in good health.

The chain has TRBV2 and TRBJ1-2; 11 bases are a match to TRBD1. Germline lookup yields CDR1 SNHLY and CDR2 FYNNEI. The CDR3 spans 16 residues. The V and J ends lost 10 bases and 4 bases, in that order; junction bases with no gene match: 14. CDR3: CATLVGQGGIGYGYTF. In DNA form, the CDR3 reads TGTGCCACCCTCGTGGGACAGGGGGGGATAGGCTATGGCTACACCTTC.

The chain is built from TRBV5-1 and TRBJ2-1; D gene ambiguous. The V and J ends lost 6 bases and 6 bases respectively, with 13 bases between them. CDR3 size: 13 residues. CDR1 is SGHRS and CDR2 is YFSETQ in the germline V gene. The CDR3 nucleotides read TGCGCCAGCATCAGCAAAGACTCCAATGAGCAGTTCTTC. Protein sequence: CASISKDSNEQFF. The whole variable domain, filled in from reference TRBV5-1 and TRBJ2-1, reads KAGVTQTPRYLIKTRGQQVTLSCSPISGHRSVSWYQQTPGQGLQFLFEYFSETQRNKGNFPGRFSGRQFSNSRSEMNVSTLELGDSALYLCASISKDSNEQFFGPGTRLTVL.

This chain uses TRBV6-5 with TRBJ2-1, with a weak D call TRBD2 (5 bases). This CDR3 comprises 16 residues. The V and J ends lost 2 bases and 6 bases respectively, with 17 bases between them. Germline V gives CDR1 MNHEY, CDR2 SVGAGI. The CDR3, as DNA: TGTGCCAGCAGTTACACCCGGACTTTACTGGGCAATGAGCAGTTCTTC. Amino acid sequence: CASSYTRTLLGNEQFF.

The rearrangement uses TRBV25-1 and TRBJ2-5; 13 bases map to TRBD2. Germline CDR1 reads MGHDK; CDR2 reads SYGVNS. There are 15 residues in the CDR3. V trimming: 6 bases; J trimming: 3 bases; junction bases outside the gene matches: 4. DNA for the CDR3: TGTGCCAGCAGCAGACTAGCGGGAGGAGAAGAGACCCAGTACTTC. Amino acids: CASSRLAGGEETQYF.

The chain carries TRBV7-3 and TRBJ2-2; no definite D call. Germline V lookup: CDR1 SGHTA, CDR2 FQGTGA. With 5 bases removed from V and 6 bases from J, the gap between germline ends came to 13 bases. The CDR3 runs to 14 residues. The DNA for the CDR3 is TGTGCCAGCAGCCCCGTCCCTTCGTCCGGGGAGCTGTTTTTT. Encoded protein: CASSPVPSSGELFF.

This chain joins TRBV2 and TRBJ1-1, with 8 positions matching TRBD1. The J segment lost 3 bases and the V segment lost 2 bases, leaving 5 bases of the junction unmatched. Germline CDR1 and CDR2: SNHLY and FYNNEI. The CDR3 length is 15 residues. The CDR3 loop reads CASSEPTGDHTEAFF. Written as DNA, the CDR3 is TGTGCCAGCAGTGAACCGACAGGGGACCACACTGAAGCTTTCTTT.

J is TRBJ2-1 and V is TRBV18, with 15 positions matching TRBD2. CDR3 length equals 15 residues. Germline V gene data show CDR1 as KGHSH and CDR2 as LQKENI. V lost 2 bases and J lost 8; bases outside the gene matches: 1. For the CDR3, the DNA is TGTGCCAGCTCACCAGGACTAGCGGGAGGGGATGAGCAGTTCTTC. It yields the protein CASSPGLAGGDEQFF.

The chain combines TRBV5-1 with TRBJ2-5; 10 nucleotides line up with TRBD2. This CDR3 comprises 15 residues. Per the germline V gene, CDR1 is SGHRS and CDR2 is YFSETQ. J gave up 5 bases and V 4 bases, and 8 bases lay outside the gene matches. CDR3 nucleotides: TGCGCCAGCAGCACTCTAGCGGGGGAATGGGAGACCCAGTACTTC. Its protein product is CASSTLAGEWETQYF.

The chain uses TRBV7-2 and TRBJ2-4; 10 positions agree with TRBD2. The CDR3 is 16 amino acids. Trimming at V came to 4 bases and at J to 3 bases, leaving 6 bases not matched to a gene. The germline V gene has CDR1 SGHTA and CDR2 FQGNSA. The CDR3 reads CASSSRLAGNKNIQYF. The DNA of the CDR3 is TGTGCCAGCAGCTCAAGACTAGCGGGTAACAAAAACATTCAGTACTTC.

This rearrangement joins TRBV7-2 to TRBJ1-2; no firm D call. The CDR3 extends over 14 amino acids. Deletions cut 3 bases from V and 2 bases from J, with 10 bases between. Per the germline V gene, CDR1 is SGHTA and CDR2 is FQGNSA. DNA for the CDR3: TGTGCCAGCAGCTTCGGAGGGAGGAACTATGGCTACACCTTC. Amino acid sequence: CASSFGGRNYGYTF. The entire variable domain, with the rest obtained from reference TRBV7-2 and TRBJ1-2, is as follows: GAGVSQSPSNKVTEKGKDVELRCDPISGHTALYWYRQSLGQGLEFLIYFQGNSAPDKSGLPSDRFSAERTGGSVSTLTIQRTQQEDSAVYLCASSFGGRNYGYTFGSGTRLTVV.